Shown below are 24 T cell receptor beta chains from a single sample sequenced in a study of neurological immune-mediated disorders. TCRdb analysed the 5' RACE reads with MiXCR anew, one entry per CDR3 protein. The sample contains approximately 49,000 distinct CDR3 sequences, approximately 9.1% of which appear only once. Time point denoted: longitudinal time-point 1 (baseline). The sequencing input was PBMCs. The origin of the receptors is a woman between 40 and 50 years old in good health.

This clonotype was picked up many times. This chain uses TRBV7-2 with TRBJ2-7; TRBD1 matches 8 bases. The CDR3 consists of 14 residues. CDR1 SGHTA and CDR2 FQGNSA come from the germline V gene. V dropped 4 bases and J dropped 4; count of bases not matched to a gene: 6. The CDR3 loop reads CASSSTGTGYEQYF. The CDR3 DNA sequence: TGTGCCAGCAGCTCAACCGGGACAGGATACGAGCAGTACTTC. Full variable domain (rest looked up from reference TRBV7-2 and TRBJ2-7): GAGVSQSPSNKVTEKGKDVELRCDPISGHTALYWYRQSLGQGLEFLIYFQGNSAPDKSGLPSDRFSAERTGGSVSTLTIQRTQQEDSAVYLCASSSTGTGYEQYFGPGTRLTVT.

This clonotype was counted only a few times. The chain is built from TRBV9 and TRBJ2-1; 15 bases are a match to TRBD2. Germline values: CDR1 SGDLS, CDR2 YYNGEE. The J segment lost 0 bases and the V segment lost 2 bases, leaving 12 bases of the junction unmatched. The CDR3 is made up of 21 amino acids. The CDR3 DNA reads TGTGCCAGCAGCGTGAAAAGGGGGACTAGCGGGGGGCCTTACTCCTACAATGAGCAGTTCTTC. Translation: CASSVKRGTSGGPYSYNEQFF.

This clonotype has ten or more counts. J is TRBJ1-1 and V is TRBV20-1, with D maybe TRBD1 (5 bases). In germline, CDR1 is DFQATT, CDR2 SNEGSKA (reference sequence). V lost 2 bases to trimming and J lost 7 bases, with 14 bases between them. The CDR3 is 13 residues long. CDR3 in DNA: TGCAGTGCTAGAAGATACGGGGGGGGTGAAGCTTTCTTT. Translation: CSARRYGGGEAFF.

At least ten counts were recorded for this clonotype. V and J are TRBV5-6 and TRBJ2-1; TRBD1 matches 10 bases. This CDR3 region has 15 residues. Germline CDR1 is SGHDT and CDR2 is YYEEEE. The V and J ends lost 1 base and 12 bases, in that order; junction bases with no gene match: 10. The CDR3 is CASSLRDRGILGQFF. For the CDR3, the DNA is TGTGCCAGCAGCTTGAGGGACAGGGGCATTTTGGGGCAGTTCTTC.

At least ten counts were recorded for this clonotype. The J gene is TRBJ1-1, the V gene TRBV6-5; no definite D call. The germline V gene has CDR1 MNHEY and CDR2 SVGAGI. The CDR3 covers 13 residues. V lost 7 bases and J lost 1, with 10 bases in between. CDR3 loop: CASTRDGNTEAFF. Here the CDR3 DNA reads TGTGCCAGCACCCGAGACGGGAACACTGAAGCTTTCTTT.

Many counts were recorded for this clonotype. The chain links TRBV10-2 to TRBJ2-1; D is possibly TRBD1 (7 bases). The CDR3 is 16 amino acids. From germline, CDR1 is WSHSY and CDR2 SAAADI. Trimming removed 4 bases at V and 3 bases at J, with 16 bases between. CDR3 in DNA: TGCGCCAGCAGTGTGGAGGGACAGATGAACTACAATGAGCAGTTCTTC. Encoded protein: CASSVEGQMNYNEQFF.

There are many counts of this clonotype. The CDR3 here is CASSVAPDTVIETQYF. CDR3 DNA: TGTGCCAGCAGCGTAGCCCCCGATACCGTGATTGAGACCCAGTACTTC. The rearrangement joins TRBV9 to TRBJ2-5; D is uncertain. The CDR3 covers 16 residues. Germline lookup yields CDR1 SGDLS and CDR2 YYNGEE. V lost 0 bases and J 5 bases, leaving 17 bases between the germline ends.

This clonotype was counted many times. CDR3 in amino acids: CASSLTGLGEKLFF. CDR3 sequence (DNA): TGTGCCAGCAGCCTGACAGGGTTAGGAGAAAAACTGTTTTTT. The rearrangement uses TRBV5-6 and TRBJ1-4; 7 bases align to TRBD1. After removal of 4 bases from V and 8 bases from J, the junction contained 8 bases not matched to a gene. CDR3 length: 14 residues. Germline CDR1 reads SGHDT; CDR2 reads YYEEEE.

The table lists this clonotype with many counts. The chain is built from TRBV5-1 and TRBJ1-1; no firm D call. Germline CDR1 and CDR2: SGHRS and YFSETQ. This CDR3 is built from 14 residues. V lost 0 bases and J 2 bases, leaving 8 bases between the germline ends. In DNA form, the CDR3 reads TGCGCCAGCAGCTTGGTTTCAGACAACACTGAAGCTTTCTTT. Protein: CASSLVSDNTEAFF. Using reference TRBV5-1 and TRBJ1-1 for the parts outside the CDR3, the full variable domain is KAGVTQTPRYLIKTRGQQVTLSCSPISGHRSVSWYQQTPGQGLQFLFEYFSETQRNKGNFPGRFSGRQFSNSRSEMNVSTLELGDSALYLCASSLVSDNTEAFFGQGTRLTVV.

Worth noting for this clonotype: A single base separates this from a much larger clone, so it may be a read error. CDR3 in amino acids: CASSQTVAGGEQYF. In nucleotides, the CDR3 is TGTGCCAGCAGCCAGACGGTAGCTGGGGGCGAGCAGTACTTC. The gene calls are TRBV6-1 and TRBJ2-7; the D call may be TRBD1 or TRBD2 (5 bases each). Germline V lookup: CDR1 MNHNS, CDR2 SASEGT. Trimming removed 6 bases from V and 6 bases from J, with 18 bases in between. The CDR3 spans 14 residues.

The table lists this clonotype with many counts. The gene calls are TRBV20-1 and TRBJ1-4, with D unresolved. Trimming cost V 6 bases and J 5 bases, with 16 bases left between them. The CDR3 length is 14 residues. Germline loops: CDR1 DFQATT, CDR2 SNEGSKA (reference sequence). CDR3 in DNA: TGCAGTGCAACGGGCGGGAATGAAAATGAAAAACTGTTTTTT. Protein sequence: CSATGGNENEKLFF.

With regard to this clonotype: A much larger clone differs from this one at a single base, so this may be a read error. The chain combines TRBV5-1 with TRBJ2-3; possibly TRBD2 for D (6 bases). The V gene's germline CDR1 is SGHRS and CDR2 YFSETQ. V lost 4 bases and J lost 4, with 19 bases in between. The CDR3 spans 16 residues. CDR3 coding DNA: TGCGCCAGCAGCCGGGAGAGGGGAATAGCCTCAGATACGCAGTATTTT. It codes for CASSRERGIASDTQYF.

Ten or more counts support this clonotype. This sequence joins TRBV7-6 and TRBJ2-1; either TRBD1 or TRBD2 may fit D (5 bases each). Germline CDR1 and CDR2: SGHVS and FNYEAQ. Trimming took 4 bases from V and 7 from J, leaving 17 bases between them. The CDR3 covers 15 residues. The CDR3: CASSSSPGGHNEQFF. Written as DNA, the CDR3 is TGTGCCAGCAGCTCATCCCCTGGGGGTCATAATGAGCAGTTCTTC.

This clonotype was seen ten or more times. The rearrangement joins TRBV9 to TRBJ2-3; 7 bases are a match to TRBD2. The CDR3 runs to 17 residues. J was trimmed by 4 bases and V by 4 bases; bases with no gene match: 15. CDR1 and CDR2 from the germline V gene are SGDLS and YYNGEE. The chain's CDR3 is CASSLRPTSPKADTQYF. CDR3 DNA: TGTGCCAGCAGCCTACGCCCGACTAGCCCGAAGGCAGATACGCAGTATTTT.

The rearrangement uses TRBV6-1 and TRBJ2-5; TRBD1 might be the D (5 bases). Trimming shortened V by 5 bases and J by 5 bases, and 15 bases separated the two germline ends. Germline V gives CDR1 MNHNS, CDR2 SASEGT. The CDR3 totals 14 residues. Written as DNA, the CDR3 is TGTGCCAGCAGTAGACAGACGATCTTGGAGACCCAGTACTTC. Translated: CASSRQTILETQYF.

This clonotype showed up many times. The V gene is TRBV18, the J gene TRBJ2-5; D might be TRBD1 (5 bases). Trimming took 6 bases from V and 2 from J, leaving 13 bases between them. Germline V lookup: CDR1 KGHSH, CDR2 LQKENI. The CDR3 loop spans 14 amino acids. For the CDR3, the DNA is TGTGCCAGCTCCCTTACAGGAGAGCAAGAGACCCAGTACTTC. This translates into CASSLTGEQETQYF. The full variable domain, in which reference TRBV18 and TRBJ2-5 provide the parts outside the CDR3, is NAGVMQNPRHLVRRRGQEARLRCSPMKGHSHVYWYRQLPEEGLKFMVYLQKENIIDESGMPKERFSAEFPKEGPSILRIQQVVRGDSAAYFCASSLTGEQETQYFGPGTRLLVL.

This clonotype was recorded at least ten times. The chain recombines TRBV20-1 with TRBJ2-1; 12 positions match TRBD2. Trimming at V came to 2 bases and at J to 9 bases, leaving 5 bases not matched to a gene. There are 14 residues in the CDR3. Germline V gene sequence: CDR1 DFQATT, CDR2 SNEGSKA (reference sequence). Here the CDR3 DNA reads TGCAGTGCTAGACTAGCGGGAGGGCCGCGTGAGCAGTTCTTC. This sequence encodes CSARLAGGPREQFF.

Details on this clonotype: A much larger clone differs by one base, so this may be a read error. The gene calls are TRBV20-1 and TRBJ1-1; D remains ambiguous. Between the trimmed V and J ends, which lost 8 bases and 6 bases, there was a span of 16 bases. Looked up from germline, CDR1 is DFQATT and CDR2 is SNEGSKA (reference sequence). This CDR3 is built from 12 residues. DNA for the CDR3: TGCAGTTCTTCAAGTAGGTTGTCTGAAGCTTTCTTT. It translates to CSSSSRLSEAFF.

The V gene is TRBV5-1, the J gene TRBJ1-6; 7 bases match TRBD1. Germline CDR1 is SGHRS and CDR2 is YFSETQ. V lost 7 bases, J lost 7 bases, and 5 bases stayed unmatched. This CDR3 spans 13 amino acids. As DNA, the CDR3 is TGCGCCAGCGCACAGGGGTGGAATTCACCCCTCCACTTT. It yields the protein CASAQGWNSPLHF.

Many counts were recorded for this clonotype. This chain joins TRBV20-1 and TRBJ1-5; D is unclear. This CDR3 is 14 amino acids long. The germline CDR1 and CDR2 sequences are DFQATT and SNEGSKA (reference sequence). Trimming cost V 8 bases and J 2 bases, with 16 bases left between them. CDR3 loop: CSSAGKRGNQPQHF. The CDR3 nucleotides read TGCAGTTCCGCCGGGAAAAGGGGCAATCAGCCCCAGCATTTT.

Ten or more counts support this clonotype. The CDR3 nucleotides read TGTGCCAGCAGCCCGACTAGCGGGAGGGACAATGAGCAGTTCTTC. As protein: CASSPTSGRDNEQFF. The chain has TRBV27 and TRBJ2-1; 14 nucleotides match TRBD2. CDR3 length equals 15 residues. The germline V gene encodes CDR1 MNHEY and CDR2 SMNVEV (reference sequence). After removal of 6 bases from V and 5 bases from J, the junction contained 3 bases not matched to a gene.

At least ten counts were recorded for this clonotype. J is TRBJ2-3 and V is TRBV4-3; TRBD2 is a possible D gene (7 bases). Germline CDR1 LGHNA, CDR2 YSLEER. V was shortened by 5 bases and J by 5 bases, with 20 bases between the two germline ends. The CDR3 totals 16 residues. In DNA, the CDR3 is TGCGCCAGCAGCACTAAGGGGGGGCCTTTAGGAGATACGCAGTATTTT. It translates to CASSTKGGPLGDTQYF.

The genes are TRBV18 and TRBJ1-2; tentatively, D is TRBD1 (6 bases). V was clipped by 2 bases and J by 0 bases, with 10 bases between them. Germline lookup yields CDR1 KGHSH and CDR2 LQKENI. CDR3 length: 15 amino acids. In DNA form, the CDR3 reads TGTGCCAGCTCACCATCAGGGGTAGCTAACTATGGCTACACCTTC. Protein: CASSPSGVANYGYTF.

This clonotype was picked up many times. The CDR3 DNA follows: TGTGCCAGCAGCTTGGGTATAGCGGGGCCTCGGAAGACCCAGTACTTC. Its translation is CASSLGIAGPRKTQYF. The V and J genes are TRBV7-2 and TRBJ2-5, with 8 bases lining up with TRBD2. In germline, CDR1 is SGHTA, CDR2 FQGNSA. There are 16 residues in the CDR3. J lost 6 bases, V lost 3 bases, and 12 bases had no gene match.